The rows below give T cell receptor beta chains drawn from one sample of a study of blood T cell repertoires in COVID-19. The protocol was immunoSEQ multiplex PCR, while the TCRdb copy is restricted to in-frame clones and leaves out a portion. The sample consists of around 240,000 clones, more than 70% of them appearing once. Sequencing was done on a sample of PBMCs or T cells enriched from blood (not recorded which). Receptors were obtained from a woman between 50 and 59 years old who had recovered from COVID-19. The CDR3 runs from the conserved cysteine through the conserved F or W. A D gene is named only where the DNA matches it firmly. The size entry is marked missing in some rows and otherwise reads once, few, many or a size class.

clone size: .; D gene: TRBD2; V gene: TRBV4-1; J gene: TRBJ2-3; CDR3 protein: CASSQYNIRGDTDTQYF; CDR3 DNA: TGCGCCAGCAGCCAATACAATATACGGGGGGACACAGATACGCAGTATTTT
clone size: .; D gene: .; V gene: TRBV12-3/TRBV12-4; J gene: TRBJ1-2; CDR3 protein: CASRQANYGYTF; CDR3 DNA: TGTGCCAGCAGACAGGCTAACTATGGCTACACCTTC
clone size: .; D gene: TRBD1; V gene: TRBV11-3; J gene: TRBJ2-1; CDR3 protein: CASRDRNEQFF; CDR3 DNA: TGTGCCAGCAGGGACAGGAATGAGCAGTTCTTC
clone size: once; D gene: TRBD2; V gene: TRBV7-3; J gene: TRBJ2-3; CDR3 protein: CASSPNKRETSEADTQYF; CDR3 DNA: TGTGCCAGCAGCCCTAACAAGCGGGAAACTTCGGAAGCAGATACGCAGTATTTT
clone size: .; D gene: TRBD2; V gene: TRBV3-1/TRBV3-2; J gene: TRBJ2-7; CDR3 protein: CASSRKRTSGSRFRKYF; CDR3 DNA: TGTGCCAGCAGCCGTAAACGGACTAGCGGGAGTCGGTTCCGCAAGTACTTC
clone size: few; D gene: .; V gene: TRBV6-5; J gene: TRBJ1-2; CDR3 protein: CASSDRWDYTF; CDR3 DNA: TGTGCCAGCAGCGACAGGTGGGACTACACCTTC
clone size: .; D gene: .; V gene: TRBV7-2; J gene: TRBJ1-1; CDR3 protein: CASREYKNTEAFF; CDR3 DNA: TGTGCCAGCAGAGAATACAAGAACACTGAAGCTTTCTTT
clone size: once; D gene: TRBD1; V gene: TRBV7-8; J gene: TRBJ1-2; CDR3 protein: CASSLGDRGTDGYTF; CDR3 DNA: TGTGCCAGCAGCTTAGGGGACAGGGGTACGGACGGCTACACCTTC
clone size: .; D gene: .; V gene: TRBV29-1; J gene: TRBJ2-1; CDR3 protein: CSVEGGIHSYNEQFF; CDR3 DNA: TGCAGCGTTGAAGGGGGCATCCACTCCTACAATGAGCAGTTCTTC
clone size: few; D gene: TRBD1; V gene: TRBV19; J gene: TRBJ1-5; CDR3 protein: CASGGTGGQPQHF; CDR3 DNA: TGTGCCAGTGGTGGGACAGGGGGTCAGCCCCAGCATTTT
clone size: .; D gene: TRBD2; V gene: TRBV4-3; J gene: TRBJ2-5; CDR3 protein: CASSQDFKGLAGVRETQYF; CDR3 DNA: TGCGCCAGCAGCCAAGATTTTAAGGGGCTAGCGGGAGTCAGGGAGACCCAGTACTTC
clone size: .; D gene: .; V gene: TRBV4-3; J gene: TRBJ2-7; CDR3 protein: CASSHGRDYEQYF; CDR3 DNA: TGCGCCAGCAGCCATGGGAGAGACTACGAGCAGTACTTC
clone size: .; D gene: .; V gene: TRBV7-2; J gene: TRBJ1-1; CDR3 protein: CASSLSVTEAFF; CDR3 DNA: TGTGCCAGCAGCTTATCAGTAACTGAAGCTTTCTTT
clone size: few; D gene: TRBD1; V gene: TRBV28; J gene: TRBJ1-4; CDR3 protein: CASTPGQGDEKLFF; CDR3 DNA: TGTGCCAGCACCCCGGGTCAGGGGGATGAAAAACTGTTTTTT
clone size: .; D gene: .; V gene: TRBV6-5; J gene: TRBJ2-7; CDR3 protein: CASSTDPEYEQYF; CDR3 DNA: TGTGCCAGCAGCACAGACCCCGAATACGAGCAGTACTTC
clone size: once; D gene: .; V gene: TRBV9; J gene: TRBJ2-3; CDR3 protein: CASSVPRGGWDTDTQYF; CDR3 DNA: TGTGCCAGCAGCGTACCCCGAGGAGGTTGGGACACAGATACGCAGTATTTT
clone size: .; D gene: TRBD1; V gene: TRBV4-3; J gene: TRBJ1-4; CDR3 protein: CASSQILDRGINEKLFF; CDR3 DNA: TGCGCCAGCAGCCAAATCCTTGACAGGGGGATCAATGAAAAACTGTTTTTT
clone size: .; D gene: .; V gene: TRBV4-1; J gene: TRBJ1-2; CDR3 protein: CASSLTANYGYTF; CDR3 DNA: TGCGCCAGCAGCTTGACAGCTAACTATGGCTACACCTTC
clone size: .; D gene: TRBD2; V gene: TRBV7-9; J gene: TRBJ2-2; CDR3 protein: CASSPFGGTTNTGELFF; CDR3 DNA: TGTGCCAGCAGCCCCTTCGGGGGGACCACGAACACCGGGGAGCTGTTTTTT
clone size: .; D gene: .; V gene: TRBV4-1; J gene: TRBJ1-1; CDR3 protein: CASSQEQGLRTEAFF; CDR3 DNA: TGCGCCAGCAGCCAAGAGCAGGGGTTGAGGACTGAAGCTTTCTTT
clone size: .; D gene: TRBD2; V gene: TRBV5-1; J gene: TRBJ2-1; CDR3 protein: CASSLAPLAGGGDEQFF; CDR3 DNA: TGCGCCAGCAGCTTGGCCCCCCTAGCGGGAGGGGGGGATGAGCAGTTCTTC
clone size: .; D gene: .; V gene: TRBV27; J gene: TRBJ1-1; CDR3 protein: CASSLGGPNTEAFF; CDR3 DNA: TGTGCCAGCAGTCTCGGGGGGCCGAACACTGAAGCTTTCTTT
clone size: .; D gene: .; V gene: TRBV21-1; J gene: TRBJ1-2; CDR3 protein: CASSKSRLGYTF; CDR3 DNA: TGTGCCAGCAGCAAAAGCCGATTAGGCTACACCTTC
clone size: .; D gene: .; V gene: TRBV5-1; J gene: TRBJ2-7; CDR3 protein: CASSLDIFAYEQYF; CDR3 DNA: TGCGCCAGCAGCTTGGACATCTTTGCCTACGAGCAGTACTTC
clone size: .; D gene: .; V gene: TRBV28; J gene: TRBJ2-3; CDR3 protein: CASSSPGGHTQYF; CDR3 DNA: TGTGCCAGCAGTTCCCCCGGGGGACATACGCAGTATTTT
clone size: .; D gene: .; V gene: TRBV24-1; J gene: TRBJ1-2; CDR3 protein: CATSDFRGGLEGYTF; CDR3 DNA: TGTGCCACCAGTGATTTCAGGGGAGGGCTGGAGGGCTACACCTTC
clone size: .; D gene: .; V gene: TRBV6-5; J gene: TRBJ2-7; CDR3 protein: CASIGVLSYEQYF; CDR3 DNA: TGTGCCAGCATCGGAGTTCTCTCTTACGAGCAGTACTTC
clone size: .; D gene: TRBD1; V gene: TRBV7-9; J gene: TRBJ2-3; CDR3 protein: CASSPPASGQGPHTQYF; CDR3 DNA: TGTGCCAGCAGCCCCCCCGCCTCGGGACAGGGGCCACATACGCAGTATTTT
clone size: few; D gene: TRBD1; V gene: TRBV29-1; J gene: TRBJ2-3; CDR3 protein: CSATKGQASTDTQYF; CDR3 DNA: TGCAGCGCAACAAAGGGACAGGCTAGCACAGATACGCAGTATTTT
clone size: .; D gene: .; V gene: TRBV18; J gene: TRBJ1-3; CDR3 protein: CASSPSSTSGNTIYF; CDR3 DNA: TGTGCCAGCTCACCGAGTTCAACCTCTGGAAACACCATATATTTT
clone size: .; D gene: .; V gene: TRBV15; J gene: TRBJ2-6; CDR3 protein: CATSTGGSGGANVLTF; CDR3 DNA: TGTGCCACCAGCACAGGGGGGAGTGGAGGGGCCAACGTCCTGACTTTC
clone size: few; D gene: .; V gene: TRBV28; J gene: TRBJ1-2; CDR3 protein: CASSPGQQPNYGYTF; CDR3 DNA: TGTGCCAGCAGTCCCGGACAGCAACCGAACTATGGCTACACCTTC
clone size: .; D gene: TRBD2; V gene: TRBV13; J gene: TRBJ2-5; CDR3 protein: CASSLEGREGRQETQYF; CDR3 DNA: TGTGCCAGCAGCTTAGAAGGGCGGGAGGGCCGTCAGGAGACCCAGTACTTC
clone size: .; D gene: .; V gene: TRBV28; J gene: TRBJ1-1; CDR3 protein: CAVRRYTEAFF; CDR3 DNA: TGTGCCGTTCGGCGGTACACTGAAGCTTTCTTT
clone size: .; D gene: TRBD2; V gene: TRBV19; J gene: TRBJ2-2; CDR3 protein: CASSILAGATTGELFF; CDR3 DNA: TGTGCCAGTAGTATCCTAGCGGGCGCCACCACCGGGGAGCTGTTTTTT
clone size: few; D gene: .; V gene: TRBV6-1; J gene: TRBJ1-4; CDR3 protein: CASSEPGKGKLFF; CDR3 DNA: TGTGCCAGCAGTGAACCCGGGAAAGGAAAACTGTTTTTT
clone size: .; D gene: .; V gene: TRBV19; J gene: TRBJ1-2; CDR3 protein: CASSGPGYTF; CDR3 DNA: TGTGCCAGTAGTGGCCCGGGCTACACCTTC
clone size: .; D gene: .; V gene: TRBV30; J gene: TRBJ2-5; CDR3 protein: CAWSPNQRGTQYF; CDR3 DNA: TGTGCCTGGAGCCCCAACCAGAGAGGGACCCAGTACTTC
clone size: .; D gene: .; V gene: TRBV9; J gene: TRBJ2-3; CDR3 protein: CASSVEGDTDTQYF; CDR3 DNA: TGTGCCAGCAGCGTAGAAGGGGACACAGATACGCAGTATTTT
clone size: .; D gene: TRBD1; V gene: TRBV3-1/TRBV3-2; J gene: TRBJ1-2; CDR3 protein: CASRRTGENYGYTF; CDR3 DNA: TGTGCCAGCAGGAGAACAGGGGAGAACTATGGCTACACCTTC
clone size: .; D gene: .; V gene: TRBV28; J gene: TRBJ2-7; CDR3 protein: CASNIRGVNEQYF; CDR3 DNA: TGTGCCAGTAATATCAGGGGGGTGAACGAGCAGTACTTC
clone size: .; D gene: .; V gene: TRBV19; J gene: TRBJ1-5; CDR3 protein: CASSIDRPNQPQHF; CDR3 DNA: TGTGCCAGTAGTATAGATCGCCCTAACCAGCCCCAGCATTTT
clone size: .; D gene: TRBD1; V gene: TRBV5-1; J gene: TRBJ2-3; CDR3 protein: CASSLGTGAGSTDTQYF; CDR3 DNA: TGCGCCAGCAGCTTGGGGACAGGGGCTGGGAGCACAGATACGCAGTATTTT
clone size: .; D gene: TRBD1; V gene: TRBV9; J gene: TRBJ1-2; CDR3 protein: CASSADTGGAFGYTF; CDR3 DNA: TGTGCCAGCAGCGCGGACACAGGGGGCGCCTTTGGCTACACCTTC
clone size: .; D gene: .; V gene: TRBV18; J gene: TRBJ1-2; CDR3 protein: CASSPEQGFNYGYTF; CDR3 DNA: TGTGCCAGCTCACCCGAACAGGGTTTTAACTATGGCTACACCTTC
clone size: .; D gene: .; V gene: TRBV28; J gene: TRBJ1-1; CDR3 protein: CASSLWGMAFF; CDR3 DNA: TGTGCCAGCAGTTTATGGGGCATGGCTTTCTTT
clone size: .; D gene: TRBD1; V gene: TRBV6-2/TRBV6-3; J gene: TRBJ1-5; CDR3 protein: CASSYEQLQGMRDQPQHF; CDR3 DNA: TGTGCCAGCAGTTACGAACAACTACAGGGGATGCGGGATCAGCCCCAGCATTTT
clone size: .; D gene: .; V gene: TRBV7-2; J gene: TRBJ2-7; CDR3 protein: CASSFEAPSSYEQYF; CDR3 DNA: TGTGCCAGCAGCTTTGAAGCGCCTAGCTCCTACGAGCAGTACTTC
clone size: .; D gene: TRBD1; V gene: TRBV28; J gene: TRBJ1-2; CDR3 protein: CASSSRGRGYGYTF; CDR3 DNA: TGTGCCAGCAGTTCCAGGGGGCGAGGCTATGGCTACACCTTC
clone size: .; D gene: .; V gene: TRBV3-1/TRBV3-2; J gene: TRBJ2-7; CDR3 protein: CASSQDPAGAYEQYF; CDR3 DNA: TGTGCCAGCAGCCAAGATCCAGCAGGTGCCTACGAGCAGTACTTC
clone size: .; D gene: .; V gene: TRBV11-2; J gene: TRBJ1-4; CDR3 protein: CASSLVRGSGTNEKLFF; CDR3 DNA: TGTGCCAGCAGCTTAGTCCGGGGGAGTGGGACTAATGAAAAACTGTTTTTT